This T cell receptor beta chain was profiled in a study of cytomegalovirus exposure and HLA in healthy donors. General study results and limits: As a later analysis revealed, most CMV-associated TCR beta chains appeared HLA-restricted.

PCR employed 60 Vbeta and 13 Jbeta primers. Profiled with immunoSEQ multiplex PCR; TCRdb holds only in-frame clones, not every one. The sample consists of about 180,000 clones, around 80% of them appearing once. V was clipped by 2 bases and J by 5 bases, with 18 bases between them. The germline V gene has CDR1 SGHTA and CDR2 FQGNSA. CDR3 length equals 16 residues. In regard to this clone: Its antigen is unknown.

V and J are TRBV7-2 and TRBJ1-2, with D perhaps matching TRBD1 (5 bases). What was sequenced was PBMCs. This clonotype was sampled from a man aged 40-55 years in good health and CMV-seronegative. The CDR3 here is CASSLYPSPGGYGYTF. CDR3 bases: TGTGCCAGCAGCTTATACCCCTCCCCGGGGGGTTATGGCTACACCTTC. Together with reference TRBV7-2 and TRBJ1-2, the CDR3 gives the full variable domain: GAGVSQSPSNKVTEKGKDVELRCDPISGHTALYWYRQSLGQGLEFLIYFQGNSAPDKSGLPSDRFSAERTGGSVSTLTIQRTQQEDSAVYLCASSLYPSPGGYGYTFGSGTRLTVV.